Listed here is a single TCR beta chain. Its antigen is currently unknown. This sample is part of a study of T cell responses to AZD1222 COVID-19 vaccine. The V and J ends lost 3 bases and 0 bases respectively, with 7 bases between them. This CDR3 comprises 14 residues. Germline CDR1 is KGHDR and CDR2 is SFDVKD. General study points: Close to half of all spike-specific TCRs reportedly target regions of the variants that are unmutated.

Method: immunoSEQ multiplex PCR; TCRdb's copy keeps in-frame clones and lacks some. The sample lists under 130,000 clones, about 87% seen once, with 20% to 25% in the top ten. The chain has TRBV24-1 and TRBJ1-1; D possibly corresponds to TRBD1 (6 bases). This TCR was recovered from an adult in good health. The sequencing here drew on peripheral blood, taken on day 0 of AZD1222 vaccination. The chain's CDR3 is CATSDGQMNTEAFF. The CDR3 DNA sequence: TGTGCCACCAGTGATGGACAGATGAACACTGAAGCTTTCTTT.